The 13 T cell receptor beta chains reported below all come from one sample, sequenced in a study of radiation and T cells in renal cell carcinoma. Libraries were prepared by immunoSEQ multiplex PCR; TCRdb keeps only in-frame clonotypes and omits some of them. Of 90,000 to 95,000 clones in the sample, approximately 83% were seen once. The time point denotes: baseline pretreatment blood. Indicated treatment: 15 Gy SBRT to primary tumor, nephrectomy 4 weeks later. This specimen was blood, taken from a patient whose treatment included radiotherapy and nephrectomy. All receptors derive from a man in his 60s with renal cell carcinoma.

This chain uses TRBV11-3 with TRBJ2-3, with 9 bases aligning to TRBD2. This CDR3 comprises 15 residues. Trimming removed 4 bases from V and 8 bases from J; junction bases left unmatched: 10. In germline, CDR1 is SGHNT, CDR2 YENEEA. The CDR3 loop reads CASSSLAGVEATQYF. The DNA of the CDR3 is TGTGCCAGCAGCTCGTTAGCGGGAGTCGAGGCTACGCAGTATTTT.

The chain joins TRBV29-1 to TRBJ1-2; TRBD1 agrees at 7 bases. This CDR3 spans 13 amino acids. From germline, CDR1 is SQVTM and CDR2 ANQGSEA. J lost 5 bases, V lost 1 base, and 4 bases had no gene match. CDR3 coding DNA: TGCAGCGTTGAAGCGACAGGGCGGTATGGCTACACCTTC. Encoded protein: CSVEATGRYGYTF.

This clone was seen once. The chain employs TRBV7-2 and TRBJ2-5; D unresolved. V lost 4 bases and J 4 bases, leaving 7 bases between the germline ends. The length of the CDR3 is 12 residues. Germline CDR1 is SGHTA and CDR2 is FQGNSA. Written as DNA, the CDR3 is TGTGCCAGCAGCTCACAACGAGAGACCCAGTACTTC. This gives the protein CASSSQRETQYF.

This clone was counted a few times. The CDR3 here is CASSANPGDHQETQYF. CDR3 nucleotides: TGTGCCAGCAGCGCCAACCCAGGGGACCACCAAGAGACCCAGTACTTC. J is TRBJ2-5 and V is TRBV9; the D gene is possibly TRBD1 (6 bases). V gave up 3 bases and J gave up 0 bases, with 15 bases separating them. Looked up from germline, CDR1 is SGDLS and CDR2 is YYNGEE. This CDR3 has 16 residues.

This rearrangement joins TRBV5-6 to TRBJ2-4; a weak D match, TRBD2 (5 bases). The CDR3 length is 17 residues. The germline gives CDR1 SGHDT, CDR2 YYEEEE. Trimming pared 0 bases from V and 0 bases from J, leaving 13 bases between. In nucleotides, the CDR3 is TGTGCCAGCAGCTTGGTACGGGATGTTGGAGCCAAAAACATTCAGTACTTC. Residues: CASSLVRDVGAKNIQYF.

The rearrangement joins TRBV11-2 to TRBJ2-5; maybe TRBD2 (7 bases). Trimming cost V 0 bases and J 5 bases, with 16 bases left between them. Germline V lookup: CDR1 SGHAT, CDR2 FQNNGV. The CDR3 consists of 16 residues. The CDR3 reads CASSLEAGRGMETQYF. The CDR3 bases are TGTGCCAGCAGCTTAGAGGCAGGGAGGGGGATGGAGACCCAGTACTTC.

Concerning this clone itself: An end of the junction differs from the germline gene, which may be a read error. This rearrangement joins TRBV2 to TRBJ1-2; D perhaps matches TRBD1 (6 bases). CDR1 is SNHLY, CDR2 FYNNEI, per germline. The CDR3 is made up of 14 amino acids. For the CDR3, the DNA is TGTGCCACCAGTTGGGGACGGACAGTGCCCTTCTACACCTTC. It codes for CATSWGRTVPFYTF.

The chain carries TRBV21-1 and TRBJ2-7; the tabulated D call, TRBD2, remains unverified against the DNA. TRBV21-1 is recorded as a pseudogene. The CDR3 extends over 12 amino acids. CDR3 in DNA: TGTGCCAGCAGCAAACAGCGGGAGGGCCCACCCTTC. It specifies CASSKQREGPPF.

The chain links TRBV25-1 to TRBJ2-1, with 7 bases aligning to TRBD2. Germline-derived CDR1 and CDR2 are MGHDK and SYGVNS. The CDR3 extends over 17 amino acids. V was pared by 3 bases and J by 4 bases, with 12 bases of the junction left unmatched. The chain's CDR3 is CASSDPLGRERYNEQFF. The DNA for the CDR3 is TGTGCCAGCAGTGACCCCCTAGGGCGGGAGAGGTACAATGAGCAGTTCTTC.

The V gene is TRBV28, the J gene TRBJ2-7; 7 nucleotides agree with TRBD1. The J segment lost 2 bases and the V segment lost 4 bases, leaving 5 bases of the junction unmatched. This CDR3 is 14 amino acids long. Germline CDR1 MDHEN, CDR2 SYDVKM. CDR3 in amino acids: CASSYRTGTYEQYF. For the CDR3, the DNA is TGTGCCAGCAGTTACCGGACAGGAACCTACGAGCAGTACTTC.

The CDR3 DNA is TGTGCCAGCAGCCCTTGGACAGGACATGGCTACACCTTC. As protein: CASSPWTGHGYTF. The rearrangement joins TRBV11-2 to TRBJ1-2, with 7 bases aligning to TRBD1. Germline trimming cut 5 bases from V and 6 bases from J; bases unmatched to any gene: 6. The CDR3 runs to 13 residues. Looked up from germline, CDR1 is SGHAT and CDR2 is FQNNGV.

J is TRBJ1-2 and V is TRBV7-2; D gene ambiguous. Trimming cost V 4 bases and J 8 bases, with 17 bases left between them. The CDR3 sequence is 14 residues long. The germline V gene encodes CDR1 SGHTA and CDR2 FQGNSA. In nucleotides, the CDR3 is TGTGCCAGCAGCTCCGGGTGGGCCGCGAACGGCTACACCTTC. It yields the protein CASSSGWAANGYTF.

This clone was seen more than once but under ten times. This chain links TRBV4-2 with TRBJ1-1; D is unresolved. From germline, CDR1 is LGHNA and CDR2 YNFKEQ. Trimming shortened V by 4 bases and J by 4 bases, and 10 bases separated the two germline ends. The CDR3 extends over 13 amino acids. CDR3 in amino acids: CASSLGLVTEAFF. The CDR3 nucleotides read TGTGCCAGCAGCCTAGGCCTGGTCACTGAAGCTTTCTTT.